The clone carrying this T cell receptor (beta chain) was seen a handful of times. The data were taken from a study of tumor-infiltrating lymphocytes in oesophageal squamous cell carcinoma. Using its own MiXCR run on the PCR reads, TCRdb lists one record per CDR3 protein. This sample has around 12,000 distinct CDR3 sequences; nearly 60% occur once, and the top ten carry 32%. This sequence originates from a female donor with esophageal squamous cell carcinoma. Sequencing input: esophageal tumor tissue.

For the CDR3, the DNA is TGTGCCAGCAGCCCGGGACTAGCGGAGGGGTCTAGCACCGGGGAGCTGTTTTTT. Residues: CASSPGLAEGSSTGELFF. The chain uses TRBV7-2 and TRBJ2-2, with 11 bases that match TRBD2. Germline V gives CDR1 SGHTA, CDR2 FQGNSA. The length of the CDR3 is 18 residues. The J segment lost 4 bases and the V segment lost 5 bases, leaving 12 bases of the junction unmatched.